These 5 T cell receptor beta chains share one sample of origin, sequenced in a study of cytomegalovirus exposure and HLA in healthy donors. Primers: 60 Vbeta forward and 13 Jbeta reverse. Sequencing used immunoSEQ multiplex PCR; TCRdb keeps in-frame clones, though not all of them. The table lists some 150,000 clones, roughly 83% of them singletons, with roughly 4% in the top ten. Sequencing was carried out using PBMCs. The receptors derive from a human donor in good health.

The V call is TRBV5-1, the J call TRBJ2-2; the match to TRBD2 covers 14 bases. Germline V gene lookup returns CDR1 SGHRS and CDR2 YFSETQ. This CDR3 spans 19 amino acids. V gave up 4 bases and J gave up 4 bases; unmatched junction bases: 12. The DNA for the CDR3 is TGCGCCAGCAGCCCTGGGACTAGCGGGGGCGTTGTAGGCACCGGGGAGCTGTTTTTT. Translating it yields CASSPGTSGGVVGTGELFF.

V usage is TRBV27 and J usage is TRBJ2-7; D is possibly TRBD1 (5 bases). CDR3 length: 14 residues. V lost 2 bases to trimming and J lost 3 bases, with 11 bases between them. Germline V gene data show CDR1 as MNHEY and CDR2 as SMNVEV (reference sequence). CDR3 residues: CASSLRIQGYEQYF. In DNA form, the CDR3 reads TGTGCCAGCAGTTTACGTATTCAGGGCTACGAGCAGTACTTC.

The chain combines TRBV28 with TRBJ2-1, with 12 bases identical to TRBD2. This CDR3 spans 18 amino acids. V shed 3 bases and J 5 bases; nucleotides not matched to a gene: 11. In germline, CDR1 is MDHEN, CDR2 SYDVKM. This CDR3 reads CASSFYLAGGSPHNEQFF. In nucleotides, the CDR3 is TGTGCCAGCAGTTTCTATCTAGCGGGAGGGTCCCCCCACAATGAGCAGTTCTTC.

The chain employs TRBV28 and TRBJ2-1; possibly TRBD2 for D (5 bases). Germline CDR1 and CDR2: MDHEN and SYDVKM. The CDR3 is 18 amino acids. V lost 3 bases and J 5 bases, leaving 23 bases between the germline ends. CDR3 residues: CASSFGPGGRAEHNEQFF. The DNA for the CDR3 is TGTGCCAGCAGTTTTGGACCCGGCGGGCGGGCGGAGCACAATGAGCAGTTCTTC.

Points on this clone: One end of the junction is discordant with germline, which a read error may explain. V gene TRBV2 combines with J gene TRBJ1-6; 7 positions match TRBD1. The germline V gene has CDR1 SNHLY and CDR2 FYNNEI. The CDR3 has 15 residues. This CDR3 reads CASHTGVVNKSPLHF. The CDR3 DNA sequence: TGTGCCAGCCACACAGGGGTAGTCAATAAGTCACCCCTCCACTTT. The full variable domain, completed using reference TRBV2 and TRBJ1-6, is EPEVTQTPSHQVTQMGQEVILRCVPISNHLYFYWYRQILGQKVEFLVSFYNNEISEKSEIFDDQFSVERPDGSNFTLKIRSTKLEDSAMYFCASHTGVVNKSPLHFGNGTRLTVT.